Following are 5 T cell receptor beta chains from one sample sequenced in a study of T cell changes during pregnancy in multiple sclerosis. TCRdb's copy holds only in-frame clones and misses some; the assay was immunoSEQ multiplex PCR. Of 37,000 or so clones listed, 91% are singletons. Specimen: CD4+ T cells from peripheral blood mononuclear cells, collected in the second trimester of pregnancy. The receptor set was obtained from a female donor in good health, enrolled as a control in a pregnancy study.

In this sample, this clone turned up once. The chain joins TRBV29-1 to TRBJ1-1, with a possible D match to TRBD1 (6 bases). CDR3 length: 15 residues. V was pared by 2 bases and J by 0 bases, with 13 bases between. The germline V gene has CDR1 SQVTM and CDR2 ANQGSEA. CDR3 nucleotides: TGCAGCGTTGAACGGGGACATAGCATGAACACTGAAGCTTTCTTT. Translating gives CSVERGHSMNTEAFF.

This clone has a handful of counts. This sequence joins TRBV29-1 and TRBJ1-1; D remains unclear. Germline V CDR1 and CDR2: SQVTM, ANQGSEA. The CDR3 consists of 10 residues. Deletions cut 4 bases from V and 8 bases from J, with 8 bases between. The CDR3 reads CSVADIEAFF. CDR3 DNA sequence: TGCAGCGTTGCAGATATAGAAGCTTTCTTT.

This clone was picked up a small number of times. The chain has TRBV6-1 and TRBJ1-2, with unresolved D. From germline, CDR1 is MNHNS and CDR2 SASEGT. V was shortened by 0 bases and J by 5 bases, with 10 bases between the two germline ends. CDR3 length: 14 residues. For the CDR3, the DNA is TGTGCCAGCAGTGAAGCATCAGGCCCTTATGGCTACACCTTC. Its translation is CASSEASGPYGYTF.

The chain joins TRBV6-6 to TRBJ2-3; tentatively, D is TRBD1 (6 bases). The CDR3 has 16 amino acids. The germline V gene encodes CDR1 MNHNY and CDR2 SVGAGI (reference sequence). Trimming took off 5 bases at V and 1 base at J, with 16 bases between the two ends. CDR3 sequence (DNA): TGTGCCAGCAGTGCTATTGGACAGATACGCACAGATACGCAGTATTTT. Translating gives CASSAIGQIRTDTQYF.

The chain uses TRBV7-9 and TRBJ1-6; tentatively, D is TRBD1 (5 bases). The germline CDR1 and CDR2 sequences are SEHNR and FQNEAQ (reference sequence). V was trimmed by 2 bases and J by 7 bases, leaving 15 bases between them. This CDR3 has 16 amino acids. The CDR3 DNA reads as TGTGCCAGCAGCTTATCGGGGCGCGGGAGGAATTCACCCCTCCACTTT. Residues: CASSLSGRGRNSPLHF.